The 15 T cell receptor beta chains in this list originate from one sample, sequenced in a study of cytotoxic CD8 clonotypes in ibrutinib-treated CLL. Data came from immunoSEQ multiplex PCR; TCRdb stores just in-frame clones and leaves some out. The sample records 30,000 to 40,000 clones, 45% to 50% being singletons. The sequencing here drew on PBMCs, taken before ibrutinib treatment. Receptors originate from a human donor with chronic lymphocytic leukemia.

This sequence joins TRBV4-2 and TRBJ2-5, with 12 bases fitting TRBD2. V was pared by 2 bases and J by 5 bases, with 6 bases of the junction left unmatched. CDR1 and CDR2 from the germline V gene are LGHNA and YNFKEQ. The CDR3 consists of 16 residues. The CDR3 DNA follows: TGTGCCAGCAGCCAACCCGGACTAGCGGGGAGGGAGACCCAGTACTTC. It codes for CASSQPGLAGRETQYF.

The chain carries TRBV9 and TRBJ2-2; TRBD2 might be the D (5 bases). Trimming cost V 0 bases and J 2 bases, with 8 bases left between them. From germline, CDR1 is SGDLS and CDR2 YYNGEE. CDR3 length equals 15 residues. The CDR3 nucleotides are TGTGCCAGCAGCGTAGGGACTTATAACACCGGGGAGCTGTTTTTT. Protein sequence: CASSVGTYNTGELFF.

In its sample, this clone is medium-sized. V is TRBV7-9 and J is TRBJ2-1, with D possibly matching TRBD1 (5 bases). This CDR3 region has 15 residues. Looked up from germline, CDR1 is SEHNR and CDR2 is FQNEAQ (reference sequence). The V end was cut by 0 bases, the J end by 5 bases, with 11 bases between. The CDR3 nucleotides read TGTGCCAGCAGCTTAGCTGGGGCTATTAACAATGAGCAGTTCTTC. This encodes CASSLAGAINNEQFF.

The chain recombines TRBV7-9 with TRBJ1-2; D is ambiguous. The V gene's germline CDR1 is SEHNR and CDR2 FQNEAQ (reference sequence). The CDR3 spans 13 residues. Trimming pared 3 bases from V and 7 bases from J, leaving 12 bases between. The CDR3 protein is CASSFDAGSGYTF. In DNA, the CDR3 is TGTGCCAGCAGCTTCGATGCCGGTAGTGGCTACACCTTC. The full variable domain, rest sourced from reference TRBV7-9 and TRBJ1-2, is DTGVSQNPRHKITKRGQNVTFRCDPISEHNRLYWYRQTLGQGPEFLTYFQNEAQLEKSRLLSDRFSAERPKGSFSTLEIQRTEQGDSAMYLCASSFDAGSGYTFGSGTRLTVV.

This clone was counted between two and nine times. The gene calls are TRBV6-1 and TRBJ1-6; 9 positions match TRBD1. The germline gives CDR1 MNHNS, CDR2 SASEGT. The CDR3 totals 16 residues. Trimming removed 4 bases from V and 6 bases from J; junction bases left unmatched: 7. In DNA, the CDR3 is TGTGCCAGCAGTGTTGCGGGACAGGGTAGTAATTCACCCCTCCACTTT. This encodes CASSVAGQGSNSPLHF.

The rearrangement links TRBV7-9 to TRBJ1-4; tentative D call: TRBD1 (6 bases). V was trimmed by 6 bases and J by 7 bases, leaving 18 bases between them. CDR3 length: 15 amino acids. The germline CDR1 and CDR2 sequences are SEHNR and FQNEAQ (reference sequence). CDR3 region: CASRAAQGRGEKLFF. The CDR3 coding sequence is TGTGCCAGCAGAGCGGCTCAGGGGCGGGGTGAAAAACTGTTTTTT.

V gene TRBV19 combines with J gene TRBJ1-5; D possibly corresponds to TRBD1 (6 bases). Germline V gene lookup returns CDR1 LNHDA and CDR2 SQIVND (reference sequence). V lost 3 bases and J lost 3, with 12 bases in between. The CDR3 sequence is 15 residues long. Here the CDR3 DNA reads TGTGCCAGTAGTATCTCAGGGGTTAACAATCAGCCCCAGCATTTT. Translated, it gives CASSISGVNNQPQHF.

The chain carries TRBV9 and TRBJ1-2; D might be TRBD1 (5 bases). Germline V gives CDR1 SGDLS, CDR2 YYNGEE. CDR3 length: 15 residues. Deletions cut 3 bases from V and 7 bases from J, with 19 bases between. The CDR3 is CASSDAPEGLLGYTF. The CDR3 DNA follows: TGTGCCAGCAGCGATGCCCCCGAGGGGCTTCTTGGCTACACCTTC.

The CDR3 nucleotides read TGTGCCAGTAGTTATTCTTTTGTTAATGAGCAGTTCTTC. Protein: CASSYSFVNEQFF. The chain carries TRBV19 and TRBJ2-1, with no clear D. The CDR3 spans 13 residues. With 5 bases removed from V and 7 bases from J, the gap between germline ends came to 12 bases. Germline CDR1 is LNHDA and CDR2 is SQIVND (reference sequence).

V is TRBV4-2 and J is TRBJ1-1; 7 nucleotides match TRBD1. There are 15 residues in the CDR3. Germline V gene lookup returns CDR1 LGHNA and CDR2 YNFKEQ. The V gene end was trimmed by 4 bases and the J gene end by 5 bases; junction bases not matched to a gene: 10. The CDR3, as DNA: TGTGCCAGCAGCCCTAGGGGGCCCAGGGAGACTGAAGCTTTCTTT. Its translation is CASSPRGPRETEAFF.

The sample holds a few counts of this clone. J is TRBJ1-3 and V is TRBV7-2; tentative D call: TRBD1 (5 bases). V lost 3 bases to trimming and J lost 0 bases, with 12 bases between them. This CDR3 has 16 amino acids. Germline V gene lookup returns CDR1 SGHTA and CDR2 FQGNSA. CDR3 in DNA: TGTGCCAGCAGCTTGGGGGGACCTGACTCTGGAAACACCATATATTTT. It yields the protein CASSLGGPDSGNTIYF.

The chain has TRBV19 and TRBJ2-1, with D perhaps TRBD2 (6 bases). Germline-derived CDR1 and CDR2 are LNHDA and SQIVND (reference sequence). V shed 8 bases and J shed 0 bases, with 14 bases lying between them. CDR3 length equals 15 residues. CDR3 nucleotides: TGTGCCAGTCGAAGCGGGTTGAGCTCCTACAATGAGCAGTTCTTC. It yields the protein CASRSGLSSYNEQFF.

This rearrangement joins TRBV5-4 to TRBJ2-7, with D uncertain. The V end was cut by 1 base, the J end by 7 bases, with 12 bases between. The germline V gene encodes CDR1 SGHNT and CDR2 YYREEE (reference sequence). This CDR3 has 13 amino acids. The CDR3 DNA follows: TGTGCCAGCAGCTTGCGCCCCAGCCTGGAGCAGTACTTC. It codes for CASSLRPSLEQYF.

The J gene is TRBJ2-1, the V gene TRBV6-5; 9 nucleotides line up with TRBD1. CDR3 length: 14 residues. From germline, CDR1 is MNHEY and CDR2 SVGAGI. The J segment lost 7 bases and the V segment lost 2 bases, leaving 3 bases of the junction unmatched. This CDR3 reads CASSYNRGQNEQFF. The CDR3 DNA is TGTGCCAGCAGTTACAACAGGGGGCAAAATGAGCAGTTCTTC.

This chain links TRBV7-2 with TRBJ1-6; D is unresolved. Trimming took off 5 bases at V and 8 bases at J, with 16 bases between the two ends. Germline V gene lookup returns CDR1 SGHTA and CDR2 FQGNSA. This CDR3 spans 15 amino acids. The CDR3 here is CASSPGLLGYSPLHF. The CDR3 bases are TGTGCCAGCAGCCCAGGACTTCTGGGGTATTCACCCCTCCACTTT.